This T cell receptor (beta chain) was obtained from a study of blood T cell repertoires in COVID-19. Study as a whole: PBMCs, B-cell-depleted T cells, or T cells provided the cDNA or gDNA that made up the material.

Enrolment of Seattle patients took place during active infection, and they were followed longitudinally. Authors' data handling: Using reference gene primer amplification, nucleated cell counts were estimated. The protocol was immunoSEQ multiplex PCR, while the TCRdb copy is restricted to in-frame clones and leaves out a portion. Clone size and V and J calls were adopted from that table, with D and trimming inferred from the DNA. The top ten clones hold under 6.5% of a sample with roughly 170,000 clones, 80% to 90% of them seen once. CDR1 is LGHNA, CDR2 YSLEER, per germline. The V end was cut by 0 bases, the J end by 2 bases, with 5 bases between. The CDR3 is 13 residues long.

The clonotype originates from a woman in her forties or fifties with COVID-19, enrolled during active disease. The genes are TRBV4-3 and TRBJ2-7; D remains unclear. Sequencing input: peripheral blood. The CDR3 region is CASSQDTTYEQYF. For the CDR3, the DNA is TGCGCCAGCAGCCAAGACACTACCTACGAGCAGTACTTC.